Included here is one TCR beta chain sequence, with context. V was trimmed by 3 bases and J by 8 bases, leaving 7 bases between them. The CDR3 length is 10 residues. Germline lookup yields CDR1 SQVTM and CDR2 ANQGSEA. This sample was included in a study of chemoradiotherapy in HPV16-positive cancers. For the study at large: Candidate HPV-specific T-cell clones and common TCR motifs came from functional assays in a couple of HPV16-positive patients.

Assay used: immunoSEQ multiplex PCR; TCRdb lists only in-frame clones, some missing. Of about 4,700 clones detected, about three quarters appear once; the ten largest clones hold approximately 4.7%. The receptor was isolated from a human donor with HPV-associated anogenital cancer. The chain joins TRBV29-1 to TRBJ1-2; D uncertain. This material consisted of tumor tissue, taken from a patient who underwent chemoradiotherapy. Here the CDR3 DNA reads TGCAGCGTTGATAGTGGGGGCTACACCTTC. Amino acid sequence: CSVDSGGYTF.